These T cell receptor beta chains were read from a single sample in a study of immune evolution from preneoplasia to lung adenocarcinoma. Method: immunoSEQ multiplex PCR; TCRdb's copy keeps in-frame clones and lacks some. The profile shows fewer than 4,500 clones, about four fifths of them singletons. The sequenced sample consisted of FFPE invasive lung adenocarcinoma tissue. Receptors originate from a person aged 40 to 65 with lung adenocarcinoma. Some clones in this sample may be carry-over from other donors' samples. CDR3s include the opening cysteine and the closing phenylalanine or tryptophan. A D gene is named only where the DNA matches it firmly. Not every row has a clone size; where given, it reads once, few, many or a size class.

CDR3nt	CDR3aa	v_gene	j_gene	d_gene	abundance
TGTGCCTGGAGCACAGGGTTACCCAATCAGCCCCAGCATTTT	CAWSTGLPNQPQHF	TRBV30	TRBJ1-5	NA	once
TGCACCAGCAGACAAAACAGTTTGTGCGAAACCTATGGCTACACCTTC	CTSRQNSLCETYGYTF	TRBV1	TRBJ1-2	NA	NA
TGTGCCAGCTCACCTGCCCTTGACAATGAGCAGTTCTTC	CASSPALDNEQFF	TRBV18	TRBJ2-1	NA	NA
TGCAGCGTGTGGACTAGCGTCTACAATGAGCAGTTCTTC	CSVWTSVYNEQFF	TRBV29-1	TRBJ2-1	TRBD2	few
TGTGCCAGCAGGAGGGGTATGGCTTTCTTT	CASRRGMAFF	TRBV6-6	TRBJ1-1	NA	NA
TGTGCCACCAGCCCACAGGGAGTCTACGAGCAGTACTTC	CATSPQGVYEQYF	TRBV15	TRBJ2-7	NA	NA
TGCAGCGTTGTCCAACACGAGCAGTACTTC	CSVVQHEQYF	TRBV29-1	TRBJ2-7	NA	NA
TGCGCCAGCAGCCAAGGTGGGACTAGCGGCCTCTCCTACGAGCAGTACTTC	CASSQGGTSGLSYEQYF	TRBV4-3	TRBJ2-7	TRBD2	once
TGTGCCAGCAGCTTAATGGGAACAGATACGCAGTATTTT	CASSLMGTDTQYF	TRBV11-3	TRBJ2-3	NA	NA
TGTGCCAGCAGTGACGGGACTAGCGGGAGCGAGCAGTACTTC	CASSDGTSGSEQYF	TRBV6-4	TRBJ2-7	TRBD2	once
TGTGCCAGCAGTTCCGCCCCAGGGTACTATGGCTACACCTTC	CASSSAPGYYGYTF	TRBV6-5	TRBJ1-2	NA	NA
TGTGCCACCAGCAGTGGTAGCGGGAGAGGCGAAGATACGCAGTATTTT	CATSSGSGRGEDTQYF	TRBV15	TRBJ2-3	TRBD2	NA
TGTGCCAGCAGCTTAAGGACAGGGGCGCCAGAGACCCAGTACTTC	CASSLRTGAPETQYF	TRBV7-2	TRBJ2-5	TRBD1	once
TGTGCCAGTAGTACAATAGAAGAGAATCAGCCCCAGCATTTT	CASSTIEENQPQHF	TRBV19	TRBJ1-5	NA	NA
TGTGCCAGCACCTCCACAGGGGGCTATGGCTACACCTTC	CASTSTGGYGYTF	TRBV2	TRBJ1-2	TRBD1	NA
TGCGCCAGCGGCTTGACAGGAGACGGTCAGCCCCAGCATTTT	CASGLTGDGQPQHF	TRBV5-1	TRBJ1-5	NA	NA
TGTGCCATCCGAGGAAACACAGATACGCAGTATTTT	CAIRGNTDTQYF	TRBV10-3	TRBJ2-3	NA	NA
TGTGCCAGTAGTTACCAGTCAGGGACGTATCAGCCCCAGCATTTT	CASSYQSGTYQPQHF	TRBV19	TRBJ1-5	NA	large
TGTGCCAGCAGTTACTCGAGAGGGGCGCGCATTCAGTACTTC	CASSYSRGARIQYF	TRBV6-6	TRBJ2-4	NA	NA
TGTGCCAGCTCTACGAAGGGGGGTAGCTACGAGCAGTACTTC	CASSTKGGSYEQYF	TRBV18	TRBJ2-7	NA	NA